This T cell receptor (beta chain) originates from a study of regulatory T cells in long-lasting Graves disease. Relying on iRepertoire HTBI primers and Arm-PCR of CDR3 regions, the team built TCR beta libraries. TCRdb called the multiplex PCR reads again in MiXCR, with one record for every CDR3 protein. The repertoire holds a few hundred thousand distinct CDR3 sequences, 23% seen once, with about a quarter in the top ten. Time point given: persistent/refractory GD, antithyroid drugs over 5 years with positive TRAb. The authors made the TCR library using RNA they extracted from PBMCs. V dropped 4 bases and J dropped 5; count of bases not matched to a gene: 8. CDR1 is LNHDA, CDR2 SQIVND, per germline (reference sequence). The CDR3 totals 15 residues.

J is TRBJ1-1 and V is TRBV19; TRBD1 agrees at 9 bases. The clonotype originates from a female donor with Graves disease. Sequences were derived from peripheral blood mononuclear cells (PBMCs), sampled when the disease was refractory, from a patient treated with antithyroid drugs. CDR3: CASSTQQGAKTEAFF. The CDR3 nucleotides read TGTGCCAGTAGTACCCAACAGGGGGCAAAGACTGAAGCTTTCTTT.